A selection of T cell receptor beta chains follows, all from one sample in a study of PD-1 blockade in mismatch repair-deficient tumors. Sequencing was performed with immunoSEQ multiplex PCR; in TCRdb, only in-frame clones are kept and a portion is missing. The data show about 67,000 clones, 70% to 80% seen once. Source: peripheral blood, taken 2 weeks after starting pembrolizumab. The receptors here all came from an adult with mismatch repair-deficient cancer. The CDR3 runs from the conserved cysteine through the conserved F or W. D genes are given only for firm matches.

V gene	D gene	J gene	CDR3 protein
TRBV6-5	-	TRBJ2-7	CASRGNEQYF
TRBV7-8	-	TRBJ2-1	CASSAATLGVSYNEQFF
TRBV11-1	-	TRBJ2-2	CASRADGTANTGELFF
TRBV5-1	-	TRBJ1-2	CASSPLETGLRGYTF
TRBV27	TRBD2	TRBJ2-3	CASSFGSGGPDTQYF
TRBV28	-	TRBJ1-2	CASHTNSYGYTF
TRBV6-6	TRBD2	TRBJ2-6	CASGLAGVRGANVLTF
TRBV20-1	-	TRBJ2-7	CSADFDKEQYF
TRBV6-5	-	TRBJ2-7	CASSRDGYEQYF
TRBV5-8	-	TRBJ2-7	CASSLAGGPKLYEQYF
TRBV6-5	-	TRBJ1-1	CASSYWRIDMNTEAFF
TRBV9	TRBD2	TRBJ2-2	CASSATLAGSTGELFF
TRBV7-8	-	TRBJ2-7	CASSHPRGNYEQYF
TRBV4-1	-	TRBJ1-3	CASSHRDNRLSGNTIYF
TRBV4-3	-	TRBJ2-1	CASSQYLERGEQFF
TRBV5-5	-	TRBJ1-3	CASSLRVADTIYF
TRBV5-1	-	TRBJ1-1	CASSLERVRDTEAFF
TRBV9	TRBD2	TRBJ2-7	CASSASRGGEQYF
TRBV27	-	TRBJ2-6	CASSLSGDSGANVLTF
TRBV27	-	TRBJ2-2	CASSPGGGELFF
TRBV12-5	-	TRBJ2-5	CASGLTPRTQYF
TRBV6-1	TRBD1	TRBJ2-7	CASRGDRVTYEQYF
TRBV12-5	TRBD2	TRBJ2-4	CASGLVLGLAGGKNIQYF
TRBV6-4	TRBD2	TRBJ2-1	CASSAELAAYNEQFF
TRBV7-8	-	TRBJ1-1	CASSLDRETEAFF
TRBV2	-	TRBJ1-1	CASTAYSGESTEAFF
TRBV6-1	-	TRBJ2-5	CASSEFLETQYF
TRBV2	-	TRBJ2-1	CASSEAHTRWKREQFF